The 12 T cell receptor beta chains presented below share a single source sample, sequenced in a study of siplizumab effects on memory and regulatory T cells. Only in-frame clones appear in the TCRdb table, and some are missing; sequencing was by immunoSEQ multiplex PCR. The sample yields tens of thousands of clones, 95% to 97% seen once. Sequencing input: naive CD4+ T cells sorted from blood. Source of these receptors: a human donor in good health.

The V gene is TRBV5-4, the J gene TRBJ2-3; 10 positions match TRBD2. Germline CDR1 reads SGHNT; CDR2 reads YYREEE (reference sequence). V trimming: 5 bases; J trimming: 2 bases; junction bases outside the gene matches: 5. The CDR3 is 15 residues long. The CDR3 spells CASRSSGGVTDTQYF. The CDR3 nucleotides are TGTGCCAGCAGGTCGAGCGGGGGGGTCACAGATACGCAGTATTTT.

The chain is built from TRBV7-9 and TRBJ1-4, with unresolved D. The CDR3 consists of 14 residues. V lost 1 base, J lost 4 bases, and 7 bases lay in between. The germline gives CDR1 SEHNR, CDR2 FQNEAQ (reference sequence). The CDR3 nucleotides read TGTGCCAGCAGCTTAGGTCCGAATAATGAAAAACTGTTTTTT. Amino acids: CASSLGPNNEKLFF.

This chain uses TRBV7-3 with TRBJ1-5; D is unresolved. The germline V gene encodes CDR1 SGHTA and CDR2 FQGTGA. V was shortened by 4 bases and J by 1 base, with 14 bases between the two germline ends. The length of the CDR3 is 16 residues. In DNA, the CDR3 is TGTGCCAGCAGCTCGCCTATAGGTGGGAGCAATCAGCCCCAGCATTTT. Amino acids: CASSSPIGGSNQPQHF.

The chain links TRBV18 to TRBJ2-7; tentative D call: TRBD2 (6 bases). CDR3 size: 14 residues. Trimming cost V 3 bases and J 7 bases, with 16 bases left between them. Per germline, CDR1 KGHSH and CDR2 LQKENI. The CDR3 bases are TGTGCCAGCTCACCGGGACTCATCTTCGGGGAGCAGTACTTC. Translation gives CASSPGLIFGEQYF.

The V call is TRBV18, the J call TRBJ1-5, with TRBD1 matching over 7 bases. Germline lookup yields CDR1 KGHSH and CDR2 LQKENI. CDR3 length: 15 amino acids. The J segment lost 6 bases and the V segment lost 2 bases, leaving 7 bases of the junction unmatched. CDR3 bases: TGTGCCAGCTCACCAAAACAGGGGAACTCTCAGCCCCAGCATTTT. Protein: CASSPKQGNSQPQHF.

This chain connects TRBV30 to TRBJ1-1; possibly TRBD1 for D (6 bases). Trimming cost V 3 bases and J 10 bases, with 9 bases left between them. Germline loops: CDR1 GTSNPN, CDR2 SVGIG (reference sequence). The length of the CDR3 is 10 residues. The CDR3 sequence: CAWRQGVAFF. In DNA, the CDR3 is TGTGCCTGGAGACAGGGTGTAGCTTTCTTT.

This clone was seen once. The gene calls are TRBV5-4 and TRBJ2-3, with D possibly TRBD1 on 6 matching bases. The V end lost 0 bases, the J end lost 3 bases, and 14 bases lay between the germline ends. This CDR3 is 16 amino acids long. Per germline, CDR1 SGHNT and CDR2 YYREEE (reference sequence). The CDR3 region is CASSLVLNRETDTQYF. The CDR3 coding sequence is TGTGCCAGCAGCTTGGTTTTAAACAGGGAAACAGATACGCAGTATTTT.

CDR3 nucleotide sequence: TGTGCCAGTAACACAGGGGTAGAGCAGTACTTC. It encodes CASNTGVEQYF. J is TRBJ2-7 and V is TRBV6-5; 7 nucleotides align to TRBD1. CDR1 and CDR2 (germline): MNHEY, SVGAGI. The V segment lost 9 bases and the J segment 7 bases; nucleotides outside the gene matches: 6. The CDR3 runs to 11 residues.

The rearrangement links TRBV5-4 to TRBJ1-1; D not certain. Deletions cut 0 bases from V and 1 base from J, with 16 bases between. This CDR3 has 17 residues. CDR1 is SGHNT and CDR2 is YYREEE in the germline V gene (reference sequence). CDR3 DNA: TGTGCCAGCAGCTTGGATTTAAAAACGGGCCGGAACACTGAAGCTTTCTTT. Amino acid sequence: CASSLDLKTGRNTEAFF.

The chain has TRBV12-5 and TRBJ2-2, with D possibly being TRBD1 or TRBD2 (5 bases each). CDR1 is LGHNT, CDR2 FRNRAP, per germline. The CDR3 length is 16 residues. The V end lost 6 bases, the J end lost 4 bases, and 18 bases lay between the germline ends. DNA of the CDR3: TGTGCTAGTGGGGTTAGCTATCGGGGACCCACCGGGGAGCTGTTTTTT. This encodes CASGVSYRGPTGELFF.

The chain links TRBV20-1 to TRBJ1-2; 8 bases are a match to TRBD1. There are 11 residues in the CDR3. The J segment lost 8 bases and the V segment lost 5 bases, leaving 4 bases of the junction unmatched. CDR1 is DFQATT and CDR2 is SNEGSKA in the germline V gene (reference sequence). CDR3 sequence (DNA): TGCAGTGCTCGAACAGGGGGAGGCTACACCTTC. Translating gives CSARTGGGYTF.

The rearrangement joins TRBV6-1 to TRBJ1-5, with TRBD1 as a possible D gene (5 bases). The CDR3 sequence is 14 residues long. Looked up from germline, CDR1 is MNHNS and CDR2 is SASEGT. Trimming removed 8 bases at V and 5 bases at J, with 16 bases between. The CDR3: CASQRGLRDQPQHF. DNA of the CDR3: TGTGCCAGCCAAAGGGGACTCCGAGATCAGCCCCAGCATTTT.